In its sample, the clone carrying this T cell receptor (beta chain) was seen a few times. Its matching antigen is unknown. Generated by immunoSEQ multiplex PCR, the TCRdb table keeps only in-frame clones and is missing some. The sample comprises 1,700 or so clones, about 38% of which are singletons, and around 9% rests with the top ten. These data belong to a study of T cells in localized non-small cell lung cancer. Whole-study results and caveats: Patients showing higher blood T cell density tended to see longer overall survival. In uninvolved adjacent lung, T cell clonality reached its highest value, exceeding tumor. Adjacent lung tissue had a median approximately 61 of the top 100 clones found in the tumor.

V lost 3 bases to trimming and J lost 4 bases, with 15 bases between them. Germline lookup yields CDR1 SGHNT and CDR2 YENEEA. The CDR3 has 15 amino acids. This TCR came from a female donor at least 60 years old with stage I lung adenocarcinoma. The chain joins TRBV11-3 to TRBJ1-1; D might be TRBD1 (5 bases). Sequences were derived from lung tumor tissue, sampled before any cancer treatment. DNA of the CDR3: TGTGCCAGCAGCTTTATAAAGACTGGGGGCACTGAAGCTTTCTTT. It yields the protein CASSFIKTGGTEAFF.